Presented here are 3 T cell receptor beta chains from one specimen sequenced in a study of shared clonotypes between healthy human individuals. Sequencing was performed with immunoSEQ multiplex PCR; in TCRdb, only in-frame clones are kept and a portion is missing. The data hold 600,000 to 800,000 clones, with 55% to 80% observed a single time. Sequencing was carried out using memory CD4+ T cells sorted from blood. The subset: CD45RA-negative fraction. Source of these receptors: a woman under 40 in good health.

The chain uses TRBV9 and TRBJ2-3, with TRBD2 identical over 9 bases. Germline trimming cut 0 bases from V and 4 bases from J; bases unmatched to any gene: 6. The CDR3 loop spans 16 amino acids. Looked up from germline, CDR1 is SGDLS and CDR2 is YYNGEE. CDR3 DNA sequence: TGTGCCAGCAGCGTAGTTAGCGGGAGAGTCCCAGATACGCAGTATTTT. Amino acid sequence: CASSVVSGRVPDTQYF.

This clone was observed a single time. The V call is TRBV4-2, the J call TRBJ2-1; TRBD2 aligns across 10 bases. Germline CDR1 LGHNA, CDR2 YNFKEQ. This CDR3 is 19 amino acids long. The V segment lost 4 bases and the J segment 10 bases; nucleotides outside the gene matches: 22. As DNA, the CDR3 is TGTGCCAGCAGCCCCTCCCCCAGGGGACTCGGAGCGGGAGGGGAAGAGCAGTTCTTC. It yields the protein CASSPSPRGLGAGGEEQFF.

The chain couples TRBV7-9 to TRBJ2-1; 11 bases map to TRBD2. The V gene end was trimmed by 5 bases and the J gene end by 8 bases; junction bases not matched to a gene: 5. Germline-derived CDR1 and CDR2 are SEHNR and FQNEAQ (reference sequence). CDR3 length: 14 amino acids. CDR3 sequence reads: CASSLPGLADEQFF. The CDR3 DNA reads TGTGCCAGCAGCCTCCCGGGACTAGCGGATGAGCAGTTCTTC.